The 30 T cell receptor beta chains below all came from one sample that was sequenced in a study of a mutant IDH1 vaccine in newly diagnosed glioma. Time point of the sample: week 35, safety follow-up. The study gave 300 ug of mutant IDH1 20-mer peptide per vaccine dose, with topical imiquimod. Here immunoSEQ multiplex PCR was the method, and the copy in TCRdb shows in-frame clones only, minus some. This sample has about 32,000 clones, with around three quarters found just once. No antigens are known for them. Material: PBMCs, obtained from a glioma patient whose treatment included an IDH1 peptide vaccine. The receptors were sampled from a man aged 40-49 years with glioma. Some clones in this sample may be carry-over from other donors' samples.

This clone showed up just once. The chain joins TRBV19 to TRBJ2-7, with 9 bases aligning to TRBD2. The V segment lost 2 bases and the J segment 7 bases; nucleotides outside the gene matches: 6. The CDR3 contains 14 residues. From germline, CDR1 is LNHDA and CDR2 SQIVND (reference sequence). The CDR3 bases are TGTGCCAGTAGTATAAGGGGAACTAGCGGGGAGCAGTACTTC. The encoded protein is CASSIRGTSGEQYF.

The J gene is TRBJ1-2, the V gene TRBV4-1; D remains ambiguous. This CDR3 region has 15 residues. V lost 1 base and J 0 bases, leaving 9 bases between the germline ends. Germline values: CDR1 MGHRA, CDR2 YSYEKL. CDR3 residues: CASSQGGSTNYGYTF. The DNA of the CDR3 is TGCGCCAGCAGCCAAGGCGGCAGTACTAACTATGGCTACACCTTC.

J is TRBJ2-5 and V is TRBV6-6; a weak D match, TRBD2 (5 bases). CDR1 is MNHNY and CDR2 is SVGAGI in the germline V gene (reference sequence). The CDR3 length is 14 residues. The V gene lost 2 bases and the J gene lost 3 bases, with 10 bases spanning the gap. CDR3 in DNA: TGTGCCAGCAGTTACGCCGAGGGAGAAGAGACCCAGTACTTC. Protein product: CASSYAEGEETQYF.

The chain carries TRBV7-9 and TRBJ2-2; no clear D gene. The germline V gene encodes CDR1 SEHNR and CDR2 FQNEAQ (reference sequence). This CDR3 has 18 amino acids. The V end was cut by 1 base, the J end by 4 bases, with 19 bases between. The CDR3 here is CASSLVPLRSMGTGELFF. In DNA form, the CDR3 reads TGTGCCAGCAGCTTAGTGCCCCTCAGGAGTATGGGCACCGGGGAGCTGTTTTTT.

This chain joins TRBV7-6 and TRBJ2-7; tentative D call: TRBD1 (5 bases). This CDR3 spans 14 amino acids. Trimming pared 1 base from V and 0 bases from J, leaving 7 bases between. Germline assignment: CDR1 SGHVS and CDR2 FNYEAQ. CDR3 nucleotides: TGTGCCAGCAGCTTAGGGGGCACCTCCTACGAGCAGTACTTC. It yields the protein CASSLGGTSYEQYF.

The rearrangement joins TRBV19 to TRBJ1-1; D gene uncertain. This CDR3 is 12 amino acids long. Germline loops: CDR1 LNHDA, CDR2 SQIVND (reference sequence). Trimming took off 3 bases at V and 1 base at J, with 3 bases between the two ends. The CDR3, as DNA: TGTGCCAGTAGTATCGGGAACACTGAAGCTTTCTTT. Translated: CASSIGNTEAFF. The whole variable domain, filled in from reference TRBV19 and TRBJ1-1, reads DGGITQSPKYLFRKEGQNVTLSCEQNLNHDAMYWYRQDPGQGLRLIYYSQIVNDFQKGDIAEGYSVSREKKESFPLTVTSAQKNPTAFYLCASSIGNTEAFFGQGTRLTVV.

V usage is TRBV5-4 and J usage is TRBJ1-2; D unclear. CDR1 and CDR2 from the germline V gene are SGHNT and YYREEE (reference sequence). This CDR3 comprises 15 residues. Between the trimmed V and J ends, which lost 7 bases and 4 bases, there was a span of 20 bases. The CDR3 loop is CASVTRPVVPYGYTF. As DNA, the CDR3 is TGTGCCAGCGTCACCCGACCAGTGGTCCCCTATGGCTACACCTTC.

This chain uses TRBV11-2 with TRBJ1-1, with 7 bases matching TRBD1. Trimming cost V 10 bases and J 1 base; bases outside gene matches: 9. Germline loops: CDR1 SGHAT, CDR2 FQNNGV. CDR3 length: 14 amino acids. The CDR3 loop reads CATSLGTANTEAFF. CDR3 sequence (DNA): TGTGCCACCTCTCTAGGGACAGCGAACACTGAAGCTTTCTTT.

By proportion, this clone is medium-sized. The chain links TRBV29-1 to TRBJ1-1, with no clear D. Per germline, CDR1 SQVTM and CDR2 ANQGSEA. Trimming shortened V by 7 bases and J by 1 base, and 10 bases separated the two germline ends. CDR3 length: 12 amino acids. CDR3 bases: TGCAGCGGCGGCAGCGCGAACACTGAAGCTTTCTTT. Translation: CSGGSANTEAFF. The whole variable domain, remainder taken from reference TRBV29-1 and TRBJ1-1, is SAVISQKPSRDICQRGTSLTIQCQVDSQVTMMFWYRQQPGQSLTLIATANQGSEATYESGFVIDKFPISRPNLTFSTLTVSNMSPEDSSIYLCSGGSANTEAFFGQGTRLTVV.

This chain uses TRBV4-1 with TRBJ1-4; D might be TRBD1 (5 bases). The ends were cut back, 0 bases at V and 8 bases at J, with 16 bases in the middle. CDR1 and CDR2 (germline): MGHRA, YSYEKL. CDR3 length: 16 residues. The CDR3 coding sequence is TGCGCCAGCAGCCAAGATGGGGGGACGGGGGAAGAAAAACTGTTTTTT. It specifies CASSQDGGTGEEKLFF.

The CDR3 coding sequence is TGCGCCAGCAGCTCCTTGCAGGGCGGCACCGGGGAGCTGTTTTTT. It yields the protein CASSSLQGGTGELFF. The rearrangement joins TRBV4-1 to TRBJ2-2; perhaps TRBD1 as D (5 bases). The CDR3 loop spans 15 amino acids. V lost 5 bases and J lost 4, with 14 bases in between. The germline V gene encodes CDR1 MGHRA and CDR2 YSYEKL.

This chain connects TRBV11-2 to TRBJ1-1, with 10 positions matching TRBD1. V shed 4 bases, J shed 1 base, and the junction held 3 bases outside the gene matches. This CDR3 contains 15 residues. CDR1 SGHAT and CDR2 FQNNGV come from the germline V gene. The DNA for the CDR3 is TGTGCCAGCAGCTCCGGGACAGGGGCGAACACTGAAGCTTTCTTT. This encodes CASSSGTGANTEAFF. Full variable domain (rest looked up from reference TRBV11-2 and TRBJ1-1): EAGVAQSPRYKIIEKRQSVAFWCNPISGHATLYWYQQILGQGPKLLIQFQNNGVVDDSQLPKDRFSAERLKGVDSTLKIQPAKLEDSAVYLCASSSGTGANTEAFFGQGTRLTVV.

In this sample, this clone turned up once. The J gene is TRBJ1-1, the V gene TRBV18; D gene unclear. This CDR3 region has 12 residues. Germline V gene lookup returns CDR1 KGHSH and CDR2 LQKENI. Trimming took 4 bases from V and 7 from J, leaving 10 bases between them. This CDR3 reads CASSRSTGEAFF. The CDR3 nucleotides read TGTGCCAGCTCACGGTCGACGGGTGAAGCTTTCTTT.

The V and J genes are TRBV5-1 and TRBJ2-3; D gene unclear. This CDR3 spans 16 amino acids. Germline CDR1 SGHRS, CDR2 YFSETQ. Trimming took 0 bases from V and 2 from J, leaving 13 bases between them. The CDR3 protein is CASSLEAQPNTDTQYF. As DNA, the CDR3 is TGCGCCAGCAGCTTGGAAGCTCAACCAAACACAGATACGCAGTATTTT.

The chain recombines TRBV21-1 with TRBJ1-4; the D call TRBD1 from the table was never checked on the DNA. TRBV21-1 is assigned pseudogene status. CDR3 length equals 14 residues. The CDR3 here is CASNPGHGNEKLFF. CDR3 DNA sequence: TGTGCCAGCAATCCGGGACATGGGAATGAAAAACTGTTTTTT.

By frequency in the sample, this clone is medium-sized (0.01 to 0.1%). The chain couples TRBV5-1 to TRBJ1-4; no reliable D call. The CDR3 extends over 15 amino acids. The germline V gene has CDR1 SGHRS and CDR2 YFSETQ. The germline V and J ends were trimmed by 0 bases and 8 bases, with 14 bases remaining between them. In DNA form, the CDR3 reads TGCGCCAGCAGCTTGGGCGTAGGGCAGAGCGAAAAACTGTTTTTT. Its translation: CASSLGVGQSEKLFF.

V usage is TRBV2 and J usage is TRBJ1-1, with 9 bases identical to TRBD1. CDR3 size: 15 residues. V trimming: 4 bases; J trimming: 3 bases; junction bases outside the gene matches: 6. Germline V CDR1 and CDR2: SNHLY, FYNNEI. DNA for the CDR3: TGTGCCAGCAGTGCGGACAGGGGTACGGACACTGAAGCTTTCTTT. Its translation: CASSADRGTDTEAFF. Full variable domain (missing parts from reference TRBV2 and TRBJ1-1): EPEVTQTPSHQVTQMGQEVILRCVPISNHLYFYWYRQILGQKVEFLVSFYNNEISEKSEIFDDQFSVERPDGSNFTLKIRSTKLEDSAMYFCASSADRGTDTEAFFGQGTRLTVV.

This clone showed up just once. The chain recombines TRBV5-1 with TRBJ1-2; D uncertain. The length of the CDR3 is 14 residues. CDR1 SGHRS and CDR2 YFSETQ come from the germline V gene. The V and J ends lost 1 base and 7 bases respectively, with 14 bases between them. The CDR3 loop reads CASSLLTGRAGYTF. The CDR3, as DNA: TGCGCCAGCAGCTTGCTGACCGGGAGGGCTGGCTACACCTTC.

The chain carries TRBV5-1 and TRBJ2-2; D may match TRBD1 or TRBD2 (5 bases each). The germline gives CDR1 SGHRS, CDR2 YFSETQ. The CDR3 consists of 15 residues. Trimming removed 2 bases at V and 1 base at J, with 9 bases between. CDR3 DNA: TGCGCCAGCAGCTTTTCTGGGGGGAACACCGGGGAGCTGTTTTTT. It codes for CASSFSGGNTGELFF.

The J gene is TRBJ1-1, the V gene TRBV4-1; perhaps TRBD1 as D (5 bases). V was shortened by 0 bases and J by 5 bases, with 16 bases between the two germline ends. Germline V gene data show CDR1 as MGHRA and CDR2 as YSYEKL. This CDR3 has 16 residues. CDR3 sequence reads: CASSQDLGRADTEAFF. In DNA, the CDR3 is TGCGCCAGCAGCCAAGATTTGGGCAGGGCTGATACTGAAGCTTTCTTT.

The genes are TRBV28 and TRBJ1-1; D remains ambiguous. V lost 4 bases, J lost 3 bases, and 12 bases lay in between. The germline CDR1 and CDR2 sequences are MDHEN and SYDVKM. The CDR3 totals 14 residues. DNA of the CDR3: TGTGCCAGCAGTTACCCCTCTTCGGACACTGAAGCTTTCTTT. As protein: CASSYPSSDTEAFF.

V and J are TRBV4-1 and TRBJ2-2, with 7 positions matching TRBD1. Germline V gene lookup returns CDR1 MGHRA and CDR2 YSYEKL. The CDR3 length is 14 residues. With 4 bases clipped from V and 6 bases from J, the junction kept 5 bases outside the gene matches. The CDR3 nucleotides read TGCGCCAGCAGCCTGCGGACAGGCTCCGGGGAGCTGTTTTTT. Protein: CASSLRTGSGELFF.

V gene TRBV5-4 combines with J gene TRBJ1-1; D not resolved. The CDR3 loop spans 13 amino acids. Germline V gene lookup returns CDR1 SGHNT and CDR2 YYREEE (reference sequence). V was trimmed by 1 base and J by 1 base, leaving 5 bases between them. The DNA for the CDR3 is TGTGCCAGCAGCTTGATGGCGAACACTGAAGCTTTCTTT. Protein sequence: CASSLMANTEAFF.

The chain couples TRBV4-1 to TRBJ1-1; D not certain. V dropped 1 base and J dropped 4 bases, with 10 bases sitting between them. Germline CDR1 reads MGHRA; CDR2 reads YSYEKL. This CDR3 spans 14 amino acids. This CDR3 is CASSQAFEGTEAFF. For the CDR3, the DNA is TGCGCCAGCAGCCAAGCTTTTGAGGGCACTGAAGCTTTCTTT.

V is TRBV29-1 and J is TRBJ1-2, with 8 bases aligning to TRBD1. CDR3 length: 13 residues. V was pared by 4 bases and J by 6 bases, with 7 bases of the junction left unmatched. Germline lookup yields CDR1 SQVTM and CDR2 ANQGSEA. In DNA, the CDR3 is TGCAGCGTTGGGGTCAACAGGGGGGATGGCTACACCTTC. This codes for CSVGVNRGDGYTF.

The chain recombines TRBV27 with TRBJ1-1; D is unclear. From germline, CDR1 is MNHEY and CDR2 SMNVEV (reference sequence). The CDR3 spans 13 residues. The V and J ends lost 6 bases and 6 bases respectively, with 14 bases between them. Here the CDR3 DNA reads TGTGCCAGCAGGAAACATAGAAGGGCTGAAGCTTTCTTT. Translating it yields CASRKHRRAEAFF.

The chain has TRBV6-5 and TRBJ1-5; 8 bases are shared with TRBD1. J lost 10 bases, V lost 5 bases, and 7 bases had no gene match. Per the germline V gene, CDR1 is MNHEY and CDR2 is SVGAGI. This CDR3 is 13 amino acids long. The CDR3: CASSRTGGGPQHF. The DNA for the CDR3 is TGTGCCAGCAGTAGAACAGGGGGAGGACCCCAGCATTTT.

The rearrangement links TRBV7-9 to TRBJ2-3; a possible D gene is TRBD2 (7 bases). The CDR3 sequence is 19 residues long. Per the germline V gene, CDR1 is SEHNR and CDR2 is FQNEAQ (reference sequence). The V end was cut by 3 bases, the J end by 2 bases, with 24 bases between. DNA for the CDR3: TGTGCCAGCAGCTTGGATCCCGGGGGGCCTCTCAGACACACAGATACGCAGTATTTT. It specifies CASSLDPGGPLRHTDTQYF.

The genes are TRBV5-4 and TRBJ1-1; 7 nucleotides line up with TRBD1. The CDR3 runs 15 residues. CDR1 SGHNT and CDR2 YYREEE come from the germline V gene (reference sequence). Losses at the gene ends were 4 bases for V and 3 bases for J; bases not matched to a gene: 9. The CDR3 coding sequence is TGTGCCAGCAGCAGGCCTCGACAGGGTGACACTGAAGCTTTCTTT. Amino acids: CASSRPRQGDTEAFF.

This chain uses TRBV7-9 with TRBJ2-5; 8 bases agree with TRBD2. The CDR3 extends over 15 amino acids. Germline lookup yields CDR1 SEHNR and CDR2 FQNEAQ (reference sequence). Trimming at V came to 4 bases and at J to 4 bases, leaving 8 bases not matched to a gene. The chain's CDR3 is CASSSQLGLAETQYF. The DNA of the CDR3 is TGTGCCAGCAGCTCCCAATTAGGACTAGCAGAGACCCAGTACTTC. The variable domain in full, completed from reference TRBV7-9 and TRBJ2-5, reads DTGVSQNPRHKITKRGQNVTFRCDPISEHNRLYWYRQTLGQGPEFLTYFQNEAQLEKSRLLSDRFSAERPKGSFSTLEIQRTEQGDSAMYLCASSSQLGLAETQYFGPGTRLLVL.